The 29 T cell receptor beta chains below come from one sample, sequenced in a study of blood T cell repertoires in COVID-19. TCRdb's copy holds only in-frame clones and misses some; the assay was immunoSEQ multiplex PCR. The profile covers approximately 88,000 clones, with 85% to 90% appearing a single time and approximately 14% taken by the ten largest. The sequencing input was peripheral blood. These receptors were obtained from a woman in her sixties or seventies with acute or convalescent COVID-19.

The V and J genes are TRBV19 and TRBJ1-2; a possible D gene is TRBD1 (6 bases). Trimming took 8 bases from V and 4 from J, leaving 14 bases between them. This CDR3 contains 13 residues. The germline V gene encodes CDR1 LNHDA and CDR2 SQIVND (reference sequence). CDR3 amino acids: CASGSGGPYGYTF. DNA for the CDR3: TGTGCCAGTGGGTCGGGGGGCCCCTATGGCTACACCTTC. Full variable domain (outside the CDR3, taken from reference TRBV19 and TRBJ1-2): DGGITQSPKYLFRKEGQNVTLSCEQNLNHDAMYWYRQDPGQGLRLIYYSQIVNDFQKGDIAEGYSVSREKKESFPLTVTSAQKNPTAFYLCASGSGGPYGYTFGSGTRLTVV.

The gene calls are TRBV7-9 and TRBJ1-4; 7 bases are a match to TRBD1. CDR1 and CDR2 from the germline V gene are SEHNR and FQNEAQ (reference sequence). V lost 5 bases to trimming and J lost 1 base; unmatched junction nucleotides: 4. The CDR3 is 15 amino acids. CDR3 region: CASSQTGITNEKLFF. The CDR3, as DNA: TGTGCCAGCAGCCAGACAGGGATAACTAATGAAAAACTGTTTTTT.

The chain joins TRBV27 to TRBJ1-5, with 9 bases that match TRBD1. This CDR3 contains 18 residues. The V gene's germline CDR1 is MNHEY and CDR2 SMNVEV (reference sequence). With 7 bases clipped from V and 4 bases from J, the junction kept 17 bases outside the gene matches. In nucleotides, the CDR3 is TGTGCCAGCACTACCCCCCGGGACAGGGTTCGAGGGAATCAGCCCCAGCATTTT. It codes for CASTTPRDRVRGNQPQHF.

The chain uses TRBV28 and TRBJ2-5, with a tentative D call TRBD1 (5 bases). The CDR3 is made up of 16 amino acids. The germline CDR1 and CDR2 sequences are MDHEN and SYDVKM. V lost 5 bases and J 5 bases, leaving 21 bases between the germline ends. The CDR3, as DNA: TGTGCCAGCAGTAGACGACGTTGGGGCGGTGGTGAGACCCAGTACTTC. This gives the protein CASSRRRWGGGETQYF.

The genes are TRBV7-8 and TRBJ2-3; TRBD1 is a possible D gene (5 bases). Germline CDR1 SGHVS, CDR2 FQNEAQ. This CDR3 contains 16 residues. V lost 4 bases, J lost 0 bases, and 14 bases lay in between. The CDR3 protein is CASSSRPRASTDTQYF. The DNA for the CDR3 is TGTGCCAGCAGCTCACGCCCCAGGGCAAGCACAGATACGCAGTATTTT. Together with reference TRBV7-8 and TRBJ2-3, the CDR3 gives the full variable domain: GAGVSQSPRYKVAKRGQDVALRCDPISGHVSLFWYQQALGQGPEFLTYFQNEAQLDKSGLPSDRFFAERPEGSVSTLKIQRTQQEDSAVYLCASSSRPRASTDTQYFGPGTRLTVL.

The chain links TRBV10-1 to TRBJ2-1; maybe TRBD2 (6 bases). Germline V lookup: CDR1 WNHNN, CDR2 SYGVQD (reference sequence). The V and J ends lost 5 bases and 4 bases respectively, with 24 bases between them. This CDR3 is 18 amino acids long. The CDR3 sequence is CASSQSGGRDSAYNEQFF. The CDR3 bases are TGCGCCAGCAGTCAATCCGGCGGACGGGACTCGGCTTACAATGAGCAGTTCTTC.

This clone was recorded only once. The chain has TRBV4-1 and TRBJ1-1, with 7 positions matching TRBD1. After removal of 3 bases from V and 8 bases from J, the junction contained 3 bases not matched to a gene. There are 12 residues in the CDR3. CDR1 and CDR2 (germline): MGHRA, YSYEKL. CDR3 sequence: CASSQGRGEAFF. In nucleotides, the CDR3 is TGCGCCAGCAGCCAGGGCAGGGGGGAAGCTTTCTTT.

The chain combines TRBV19 with TRBJ2-6; D call uncertain. Trimming shortened V by 7 bases and J by 2 bases, and 6 bases separated the two germline ends. This CDR3 spans 13 amino acids. The germline V gene encodes CDR1 LNHDA and CDR2 SQIVND (reference sequence). The DNA for the CDR3 is TGTGCCAGTACCCCGGCTGGGGCCAACGTCCTGACTTTC. Amino acids: CASTPAGANVLTF.

This chain connects TRBV29-1 to TRBJ2-3, with 9 bases identical to TRBD2. Germline trimming cut 6 bases from V and 6 bases from J; bases unmatched to any gene: 7. The CDR3 covers 13 residues. Germline assignment: CDR1 SQVTM and CDR2 ANQGSEA. CDR3 residues: CSVRPAGGDTQYF. CDR3 DNA: TGCAGCGTGCGTCCAGCGGGGGGCGATACGCAGTATTTT.

The V and J genes are TRBV6-5 and TRBJ1-5; the match to TRBD1 covers 7 bases. The V gene end was trimmed by 2 bases and the J gene end by 9 bases; junction bases not matched to a gene: 10. The CDR3 runs 15 residues. CDR1 is MNHEY, CDR2 SVGAGI, per germline. The CDR3, as DNA: TGTGCCAGCAGTTACGGGCAGGGGGAGATAGGGCCCCAGCATTTT. Translation gives CASSYGQGEIGPQHF.

The chain employs TRBV11-3 and TRBJ2-7, with D unresolved. Looked up from germline, CDR1 is SGHNT and CDR2 is YENEEA. The CDR3 totals 14 residues. Trimming took off 1 base at V and 2 bases at J, with 9 bases between the two ends. The CDR3 bases are TGTGCCAGCAGCTTAGGGCAGGTAGCCTACGAGCAGTACGTC. Its translation is CASSLGQVAYEQYV.

This clone is a singleton in its sample. The rearrangement uses TRBV5-1 and TRBJ1-1; 8 bases are shared with TRBD1. The length of the CDR3 is 14 residues. V shed 5 bases, J shed 2 bases, and the junction held 5 bases outside the gene matches. The germline CDR1 and CDR2 sequences are SGHRS and YFSETQ. The CDR3 DNA is TGCGCCAGCAGAAGACAGGGGTTTAACACTGAAGCTTTCTTT. It specifies CASRRQGFNTEAFF.

The chain links TRBV15 to TRBJ2-3; D not resolved. Trimming removed 6 bases at V and 2 bases at J, with 18 bases between. The CDR3 length is 16 residues. Germline V gene lookup returns CDR1 LNHNV and CDR2 YYDKDF (reference sequence). The CDR3 DNA is TGTGCCACCAGAAGTGGGCAACCTTTATACACAGATACGCAGTATTTT. It is translated as CATRSGQPLYTDTQYF.

V and J are TRBV9 and TRBJ2-3; 8 bases line up with TRBD2. From germline, CDR1 is SGDLS and CDR2 YYNGEE. V was clipped by 3 bases and J by 2 bases; unmatched bases: 8. This CDR3 has 16 amino acids. CDR3 DNA sequence: TGTGCCAGCAGCGCGGGACTAGTTAGGATCACAGATACGCAGTATTTT. It translates to CASSAGLVRITDTQYF. The full variable domain, completed using reference TRBV9 and TRBJ2-3, is DSGVTQTPKHLITATGQRVTLRCSPRSGDLSVYWYQQSLDQGLQFLIQYYNGEERAKGNILERFSAQQFPDLHSELNLSSLELGDSALYFCASSAGLVRITDTQYFGPGTRLTVL.

CDR3 DNA sequence: TGCGCCAGCAGCTTGGAGGGCCCCGCAGGGGAAAAACTGTTTTTT. Its translation is CASSLEGPAGEKLFF. The chain joins TRBV5-1 to TRBJ1-4; the D gene is possibly TRBD1 (5 bases). The germline V gene has CDR1 SGHRS and CDR2 YFSETQ. The V end lost 0 bases, the J end lost 8 bases, and 14 bases lay between the germline ends. The CDR3 covers 15 residues.

This chain uses TRBV18 with TRBJ1-5; 9 positions agree with TRBD1. V shed 4 bases, J shed 7 bases, and the junction held 5 bases outside the gene matches. Germline V gene sequence: CDR1 KGHSH, CDR2 LQKENI. CDR3 length equals 14 residues. The CDR3 is CASSHRDREQPQHF. The CDR3 DNA is TGTGCCAGCTCACACAGGGACAGGGAACAGCCCCAGCATTTT.

V and J are TRBV14 and TRBJ1-6, with a weak D call TRBD1 (6 bases). The V gene lost 1 base and the J gene lost 7 bases, with 8 bases spanning the gap. In germline, CDR1 is SGHDN, CDR2 FVKESK. The CDR3 runs to 14 residues. CDR3 in DNA: TGTGCCAGCAGCCAAGGGACAGCAAATTCACCCCTCCACTTT. Translating gives CASSQGTANSPLHF.

The chain couples TRBV5-4 to TRBJ2-1; a possible D gene is TRBD2 (5 bases). V was trimmed by 0 bases and J by 15 bases, leaving 16 bases between them. The CDR3 is 13 residues long. Germline lookup yields CDR1 SGHNT and CDR2 YYREEE (reference sequence). The CDR3 bases are TGTGCCAGCAGCTTGGGCGGAGGTAATCGTTGGTTCTTC. This encodes CASSLGGGNRWFF.

This sequence joins TRBV19 and TRBJ1-4; D might be TRBD1 (5 bases). The germline gives CDR1 LNHDA, CDR2 SQIVND (reference sequence). Trimming took 9 bases from V and 6 from J, leaving 20 bases between them. This CDR3 spans 15 amino acids. The CDR3 sequence: CASQKGYRKDEKLFF. CDR3 nucleotides: TGTGCCAGCCAAAAGGGGTACCGAAAAGATGAAAAACTGTTTTTT. Full variable domain (rest looked up from reference TRBV19 and TRBJ1-4): DGGITQSPKYLFRKEGQNVTLSCEQNLNHDAMYWYRQDPGQGLRLIYYSQIVNDFQKGDIAEGYSVSREKKESFPLTVTSAQKNPTAFYLCASQKGYRKDEKLFFGSGTQLSVL.

The chain has TRBV6-4 and TRBJ2-3, with no clear D. With 3 bases removed from V and 1 base from J, the gap between germline ends came to 8 bases. The CDR3 runs to 14 residues. Germline CDR1 and CDR2: MRHNA and SNTAGT. The CDR3 coding sequence is TGTGCCAGCAGTGAGAGCGACCGCACAGATACGCAGTATTTT. Protein sequence: CASSESDRTDTQYF.

The chain links TRBV30 to TRBJ2-3; the match to TRBD2 covers 10 bases. The germline CDR1 and CDR2 sequences are GTSNPN and SVGIG (reference sequence). CDR3 length equals 14 residues. With 3 bases clipped from V and 4 bases from J, the junction kept 4 bases outside the gene matches. For the CDR3, the DNA is TGTGCCTGGAGCCTAGCGGGAGCCCCAGATACGCAGTATTTT. Protein product: CAWSLAGAPDTQYF.

The chain employs TRBV27 and TRBJ1-5; 10 nucleotides agree with TRBD1. This CDR3 has 15 residues. The junction had 4 bases not matched to a gene; V was cut back by 6 bases and J by 2 bases. Germline values: CDR1 MNHEY, CDR2 SMNVEV (reference sequence). The CDR3 spells CASSSGQGGNQPQHF. The CDR3 DNA reads TGTGCCAGCAGCTCCGGACAGGGGGGCAATCAGCCCCAGCATTTT.

This chain links TRBV14 with TRBJ2-5; possible D gene TRBD1, 6 bases. The V gene's germline CDR1 is SGHDN and CDR2 FVKESK. Trimming took 4 bases from V and 5 from J, leaving 20 bases between them. The CDR3 consists of 16 residues. The CDR3 DNA sequence: TGTGCCAGCAGCCCGACGAGGGTGACAGGCTGGGAGACCCAGTACTTC. Translated: CASSPTRVTGWETQYF.

The chain couples TRBV28 to TRBJ1-3; 7 nucleotides agree with TRBD1. The CDR3 covers 16 residues. The V gene's germline CDR1 is MDHEN and CDR2 SYDVKM. Trimming removed 4 bases from V and 0 bases from J; junction bases left unmatched: 6. The CDR3 loop reads CASSSLAGGSGNTIYF. The CDR3 DNA sequence: TGTGCCAGCAGTTCCCTGGCAGGGGGCTCTGGAAACACCATATATTTT.

The chain recombines TRBV5-6 with TRBJ2-5, with TRBD2 identical over 10 bases. The CDR3 is 18 amino acids. Germline values: CDR1 SGHDT, CDR2 YYEEEE. V lost 1 base to trimming and J lost 4 bases; unmatched junction nucleotides: 13. CDR3 residues: CASSLYASGGAWGETQYF. The CDR3 coding sequence is TGTGCCAGCAGCTTGTACGCAAGCGGGGGGGCATGGGGAGAGACCCAGTACTTC.

The chain links TRBV2 to TRBJ1-2; D is ambiguous. This CDR3 spans 17 amino acids. Trimming stripped 8 bases from V and 0 bases from J, with 22 bases between. The germline CDR1 and CDR2 sequences are SNHLY and FYNNEI. CDR3 residues: CASHPAYPGASNYGYTF. The CDR3 coding sequence is TGTGCCAGCCACCCAGCGTACCCGGGTGCGTCTAACTATGGCTACACCTTC. The whole variable domain, remainder taken from reference TRBV2 and TRBJ1-2, is EPEVTQTPSHQVTQMGQEVILRCVPISNHLYFYWYRQILGQKVEFLVSFYNNEISEKSEIFDDQFSVERPDGSNFTLKIRSTKLEDSAMYFCASHPAYPGASNYGYTFGSGTRLTVV.

The chain has TRBV11-2 and TRBJ1-1; perhaps TRBD1 as D (5 bases). CDR1 and CDR2 (germline): SGHAT, FQNNGV. The V end was cut by 3 bases, the J end by 0 bases, with 11 bases between. The CDR3 loop spans 15 amino acids. As DNA, the CDR3 is TGTGCCAGCAGCTTGATGGGGCCCATGAACACTGAAGCTTTCTTT. Translation: CASSLMGPMNTEAFF.

The CDR3 region is CAISQTDQPQHF. The CDR3 bases are TGTGCCATCAGCCAAACAGATCAGCCCCAGCATTTT. The chain carries TRBV10-3 and TRBJ1-5; D remains unclear. The CDR3 totals 12 residues. CDR1 is ENHRY and CDR2 is SYGVKD in the germline V gene. Trimming pared 6 bases from V and 5 bases from J, leaving 8 bases between.

The chain's CDR3 is CASSPGLVPNIQYF. Here the CDR3 DNA reads TGCGCCAGCAGTCCGGGACTAGTACCAAACATTCAGTACTTC. The genes are TRBV10-2 and TRBJ2-4, with 8 bases lining up with TRBD2. The trim removed 5 bases at V and 6 bases at J, leaving 6 bases unmatched. The CDR3 is 14 residues long. Per the germline V gene, CDR1 is WSHSY and CDR2 is SAAADI.